The present entry profiles one T cell receptor beta chain with its context. Allocation to cohorts depended on clinical history reported by the participants. The data are from a study of blood T cell repertoires in COVID-19. Study background: Nucleic acid was either cDNA or gDNA, and it came from T cells, B-cell-depleted T cells, or PBMCs.

Germline-derived CDR1 and CDR2 are MGHRA and YSYEKL. Trimming shortened V by 4 bases and J by 1 base, and 10 bases separated the two germline ends. This CDR3 region has 14 residues. In the study's own analysis: Scientists estimated how many nucleated cells there were by amplifying reference gene primers. Profiled with immunoSEQ multiplex PCR; TCRdb holds only in-frame clones, not every one. V, J and clone size reflect that table, while D and trimming were determined from the DNA. The sample contains roughly 300,000 clones, 85% of which appear only once. This clonotype was obtained from a woman aged 45-65 years who had recovered from COVID-19. This chain joins TRBV4-1 and TRBJ1-1; TRBD1 is a possible D gene (6 bases). Sequences were obtained from PBMCs or T cells enriched from blood (not recorded which). The CDR3 sequence is CASSLLGGNTEAFF. The CDR3 DNA reads as TGCGCCAGCAGCCTCCTAGGGGGGAACACTGAAGCTTTCTTT.